The 2 T cell receptor beta chains given below trace back to one sample, sequenced in a study of CD8+ T cells in alopecia areata. Cells from pooled cutaneous lymph nodes were sorted by CD4, CD8alpha, NKG2D, NKG2ACE and other markers. RNA extraction and reverse transcription yielded cDNA as sequencing template. Assay used: immunoSEQ multiplex PCR; TCRdb lists only in-frame clones, some missing. The specimen has 250,000 or so clones, none found just once. The sequenced material came from CD4+ T cells sorted from a lymph node. The receptors originated from a C3H/HeJ mouse with alopecia areata. As its MHC haplotype, the strain has H2-k.

Concerning this clone itself: Mouse germline and gene names are used. The read comes to an end 4 residues before the CDR3 does, leaving the germline J gene to fill in the end. The same CDR3 is also encoded by other DNA sequences in this sample. This chain connects TRBV5 to TRBJ2-2; the D gene is possibly TRBD1 (5 bases). CDR1 and CDR2 from the germline V gene are LGHNA and YNLKQL (reference sequence). V was pared by 1 base and J by 2 bases, with 5 bases between. The CDR3 is 14 amino acids. The sequenced CDR3 bases are TGTGCCAGCAGCCAAGCAGGGAACACCGGG. Residues: CASSQAGNTG. The entire CDR3 protein reads CASSQAGNTGQLYF.

For this clone: Mouse names are used for the genes. The DNA ends 3 residues before the CDR3 does, and the rest of the CDR3 is filled in from the germline J gene. The same CDR3 arises from other DNA sequences in this sample as well. The rearrangement links TRBV1 to TRBJ1-6; TRBD1 might be the D (5 bases). TRBJ1-6 belongs to the ORF category, with a function that is uncertain. Germline values: CDR1 NSQYPW, CDR2 LRSPGD (reference sequence). The CDR3 has 15 residues. V lost 0 bases and J lost 3, with 6 bases in between. The CDR3 sequence is CTCSAEGVYNSPLYF. The sequenced CDR3 bases are TGCACCTGCAGTGCAGAAGGGGTCTATAATTCGCCC.